A selection of T cell receptor beta chains follows, all from one sample in a study of blood T cells in healthy people across ages. TCRdb recomputed calls from the 5' RACE reads with MiXCR, one row per CDR3 protein. The table shows 650,000 to 1,000,000 distinct CDR3 sequences, with 35% to 50% occurring only once. Sequencing used blood. The receptors here all came from a man aged 80 or over in good health. The CDR3 runs from the conserved cysteine through the conserved F or W. Fields, in order: J gene, D gene, clone size, V gene, CDR3 DNA, CDR3 protein. D genes are given only for firm matches. Not every row has a clone size; where given, it reads once, few, many or a size class.

j_call: TRBJ2-7
d_call: TRBD1
clone_size: NA
v_call: TRBV27
cdr3_nt: TGTGCCAGCAGTAAACTGGGACAGTACGAGCAGTACTTC
cdr3_aa: CASSKLGQYEQYF

j_call: TRBJ2-5
d_call: TRBD2
clone_size: many
v_call: TRBV10-3
cdr3_nt: TGTGCCATCAAAGAAACGGGAGGGCCCGGTGAGACCCAGTACTTC
cdr3_aa: CAIKETGGPGETQYF

j_call: TRBJ2-6
d_call: NA
clone_size: few
v_call: TRBV28
cdr3_nt: TGTGCCAGCAGCCGGTGGTTAGGTGATGGGGCCAACGTCCTGACTTTC
cdr3_aa: CASSRWLGDGANVLTF

j_call: TRBJ2-7
d_call: NA
clone_size: once
v_call: TRBV28
cdr3_nt: TGTGCCAGCAGTGTTGACTACTCCTACGAGCAGTACTTC
cdr3_aa: CASSVDYSYEQYF

j_call: TRBJ2-1
d_call: TRBD1
clone_size: NA
v_call: TRBV9
cdr3_nt: TGTGCCAGCAGTGACGACAGGGCGGGCTTTCGCGAGCAGTTCTTC
cdr3_aa: CASSDDRAGFREQFF

j_call: TRBJ2-3
d_call: NA
clone_size: NA
v_call: TRBV20-1
cdr3_nt: TGCAGTGCTAGAGGGAGGCATACGCAGTATTTT
cdr3_aa: CSARGRHTQYF

j_call: TRBJ2-5
d_call: TRBD1
clone_size: NA
v_call: TRBV12-3/TRBV12-4
cdr3_nt: TGTGCCAGCAGTTTTAACAGGGGAATAGGGGAGACCCAGTACTTC
cdr3_aa: CASSFNRGIGETQYF

j_call: TRBJ2-3
d_call: TRBD2
clone_size: NA
v_call: TRBV28
cdr3_nt: TGTGCCAGCAGACTCGGGACTAGCGGGATCACAGATACGCAGTATTTT
cdr3_aa: CASRLGTSGITDTQYF

j_call: TRBJ1-1
d_call: NA
clone_size: NA
v_call: TRBV12-3/TRBV12-4
cdr3_nt: TGTGCCAGCAGCCGAGGGACATCGAACACTGAAGCTTTCTTT
cdr3_aa: CASSRGTSNTEAFF

j_call: TRBJ2-5
d_call: TRBD2
clone_size: NA
v_call: TRBV20-1
cdr3_nt: TGCAGTGCTAGAGTCGCTAGCGGGGTTGAGACCCAGTACTTC
cdr3_aa: CSARVASGVETQYF

j_call: TRBJ2-5
d_call: TRBD2
clone_size: NA
v_call: TRBV5-6
cdr3_nt: TGTGCCAGCAGCGTCCCGACTAGCGGGCAAGAGACCCAGTACTTC
cdr3_aa: CASSVPTSGQETQYF

j_call: TRBJ2-7
d_call: TRBD1
clone_size: NA
v_call: TRBV5-1
cdr3_nt: TGCGCCAGCAGCCCAGAGGGACAGAGTATCGACGAGCAGTACTTC
cdr3_aa: CASSPEGQSIDEQYF

j_call: TRBJ1-6
d_call: NA
clone_size: NA
v_call: TRBV12-3/TRBV12-4
cdr3_nt: TGTGCCACCTCAAACGGGGGAAGTTCACCCCTCCACTTT
cdr3_aa: CATSNGGSSPLHF

j_call: TRBJ2-7
d_call: NA
clone_size: few
v_call: TRBV6-6
cdr3_nt: TGTGCCAGCAGCTCTCAGGGGTACAATGAGCAGTACTTC
cdr3_aa: CASSSQGYNEQYF

j_call: TRBJ1-2
d_call: NA
clone_size: few
v_call: TRBV30
cdr3_nt: TGTGCCTGGAGTGTAACACGACTAGGGGGCTACACCTTC
cdr3_aa: CAWSVTRLGGYTF

j_call: TRBJ2-7
d_call: NA
clone_size: NA
v_call: TRBV4-2
cdr3_nt: TGTGCCAGCAGCCAAGATGCAGGGCCCGTCTCCTACGAGCAGTACTTC
cdr3_aa: CASSQDAGPVSYEQYF

j_call: TRBJ2-6
d_call: NA
clone_size: once
v_call: TRBV10-3
cdr3_nt: TGTGCCATCTCGTTCGCCTCTGGGGCCAACGTCCTGACTTTC
cdr3_aa: CAISFASGANVLTF

j_call: TRBJ2-7
d_call: TRBD2
clone_size: few
v_call: TRBV9
cdr3_nt: TGTGCCAGCAGCGTAGGGCGGGGGGGGACCTACGAGCAGTACTTC
cdr3_aa: CASSVGRGGTYEQYF

j_call: TRBJ2-5
d_call: NA
clone_size: few
v_call: TRBV7-2
cdr3_nt: TGTGCCAGCAGCAGATTGCACGGAACCGAGACCCAGTACTTC
cdr3_aa: CASSRLHGTETQYF

j_call: TRBJ2-6
d_call: NA
clone_size: NA
v_call: TRBV27
cdr3_nt: TGTGCCAGCAGTTTATACGACGGATCTGGGGCCAACGTCCTGACTTTC
cdr3_aa: CASSLYDGSGANVLTF

j_call: TRBJ2-7
d_call: TRBD1
clone_size: NA
v_call: TRBV6-2/TRBV6-3
cdr3_nt: TGTGCCAGCAGTCGAGGGACAGGGGGTTGGAACGAGCAGTACTTC
cdr3_aa: CASSRGTGGWNEQYF

j_call: TRBJ2-4
d_call: NA
clone_size: NA
v_call: TRBV4-3
cdr3_nt: TGCGCCAGCAGCCAAGTCGGCGCTTACGAGCGGTACTTC
cdr3_aa: CASSQVGAYERYF

j_call: TRBJ2-1
d_call: TRBD2
clone_size: NA
v_call: TRBV5-1
cdr3_nt: TGCGCCAGCAGCCCTCTAGCGGAGGATTTTGAGCAGTTCTTC
cdr3_aa: CASSPLAEDFEQFF

j_call: TRBJ2-1
d_call: NA
clone_size: NA
v_call: TRBV15
cdr3_nt: TGTGCCACCAGCAGTGTACGGGGCAATGAGCAGTTCTTC
cdr3_aa: CATSSVRGNEQFF

j_call: TRBJ2-3
d_call: NA
clone_size: NA
v_call: TRBV7-2
cdr3_nt: TGTGCCAGCAGCTTAGGTCCTGAATACAGGGCCCTCCCAGATACGCAGTATTTT
cdr3_aa: CASSLGPEYRALPDTQYF

j_call: TRBJ2-1
d_call: TRBD2
clone_size: NA
v_call: TRBV9
cdr3_nt: TGTGCCAGCAGAGTCCCAACGGGGGGCTCCTACAATGAGCAGTTCTTC
cdr3_aa: CASRVPTGGSYNEQFF

j_call: TRBJ2-1
d_call: TRBD2
clone_size: NA
v_call: TRBV11-3
cdr3_nt: TGTGCCAGCAGCTTTGTAGCGGGAGGTTCTGGTGAGCAGTTCTTC
cdr3_aa: CASSFVAGGSGEQFF

j_call: TRBJ2-2
d_call: NA
clone_size: NA
v_call: TRBV7-2
cdr3_nt: TGTGCCAGCAGCTTATCCGTTGGGGAAGGGGAGCTGTTTTTT
cdr3_aa: CASSLSVGEGELFF

j_call: TRBJ2-7
d_call: TRBD2
clone_size: many
v_call: TRBV29-1
cdr3_nt: TGCAGCGCCGCAGGGACTAGCGGCTCCTACGAGCAGTACTTC
cdr3_aa: CSAAGTSGSYEQYF

j_call: TRBJ2-1
d_call: NA
clone_size: few
v_call: TRBV11-3
cdr3_nt: TGTGCCAGCAAGAGCGGAAGCTCCTACAATGAGCAGTTCTTC
cdr3_aa: CASKSGSSYNEQFF

j_call: TRBJ2-1
d_call: TRBD2
clone_size: NA
v_call: TRBV20-1
cdr3_nt: TGCAGTGCTAGTCCCTCCCCGGGAGGGACGATTACTAGCAGGGTTAATGAGCAGTTCTTC
cdr3_aa: CSASPSPGGTITSRVNEQFF

j_call: TRBJ1-2
d_call: NA
clone_size: NA
v_call: TRBV15
cdr3_nt: TGTGCCACCAGCAGAGATCCCCATGGCTACACCTTC
cdr3_aa: CATSRDPHGYTF

j_call: TRBJ1-2
d_call: NA
clone_size: few
v_call: TRBV7-2
cdr3_nt: TGTGCCAGCAGCTTATCAGACTATGGCTACACCTTC
cdr3_aa: CASSLSDYGYTF

j_call: TRBJ2-2
d_call: NA
clone_size: few
v_call: TRBV11-2
cdr3_nt: TGTGCCAGCAGCCCCCGTGAGGCAGGGAACACCGGGGAGCTGTTTTTT
cdr3_aa: CASSPREAGNTGELFF

j_call: TRBJ2-1
d_call: NA
clone_size: NA
v_call: TRBV20-1
cdr3_nt: TGCAGTGCTAGCCGGGACGCAACGTACAATGAGCAGTTCTTC
cdr3_aa: CSASRDATYNEQFF

j_call: TRBJ2-7
d_call: TRBD2
clone_size: few
v_call: TRBV29-1
cdr3_nt: TGCGCAGCCGGGGGGGATACCGCCTACGAGCAGTACTTC
cdr3_aa: CAAGGDTAYEQYF

j_call: TRBJ2-2
d_call: NA
clone_size: NA
v_call: TRBV3-1
cdr3_nt: TGTGCCAGCAGTTCGGCTGGTCTCGGGGAGCTGTTTTTT
cdr3_aa: CASSSAGLGELFF

j_call: TRBJ2-5
d_call: TRBD1
clone_size: few
v_call: TRBV7-9
cdr3_nt: TGTGCCAGCAGCTTCGGGACAGGGCCCAAAGAGACCCAGTACTTC
cdr3_aa: CASSFGTGPKETQYF

j_call: TRBJ2-3
d_call: NA
clone_size: few
v_call: TRBV28
cdr3_nt: TGTGCCAGCAGTTTCAGAGCGGGTGCGCAGTATTTT
cdr3_aa: CASSFRAGAQYF

j_call: TRBJ2-6
d_call: TRBD1
clone_size: NA
v_call: TRBV30
cdr3_nt: TGTGCCTGGGACAGGGACTCTGGGGCCAACGTCCTGACTTTC
cdr3_aa: CAWDRDSGANVLTF

j_call: TRBJ1-1
d_call: NA
clone_size: NA
v_call: TRBV3-1
cdr3_nt: TGTGCCAGCAGCCCAGAACTACAGGGAGCTGCTTTCTTT
cdr3_aa: CASSPELQGAAFF

j_call: TRBJ2-5
d_call: TRBD1
clone_size: NA
v_call: TRBV29-1
cdr3_nt: TGCAGCGTGACAGGGAGAAAAGAGACCCAGTACTTC
cdr3_aa: CSVTGRKETQYF

j_call: TRBJ2-2
d_call: NA
clone_size: NA
v_call: TRBV29-1
cdr3_nt: TGCAGCGTTGATGGGGGCACCGGGGAGCTGTTTTTT
cdr3_aa: CSVDGGTGELFF

j_call: TRBJ2-1
d_call: NA
clone_size: NA
v_call: TRBV7-8
cdr3_nt: TGTGCCAGCAGCTTCTCGAACATTGGTGAGCAGTTCTTC
cdr3_aa: CASSFSNIGEQFF

j_call: TRBJ1-1
d_call: TRBD1
clone_size: NA
v_call: TRBV10-3
cdr3_nt: TGTGCTGTCAGTGGGGGCAGGGGGCGAGTGCCTGAAGCTTTCTTT
cdr3_aa: CAVSGGRGRVPEAFF

j_call: TRBJ2-2
d_call: TRBD2
clone_size: few
v_call: TRBV12-3/TRBV12-4
cdr3_nt: TGTGCCAGCAGTCCCGGGACTAGTCGGACCGGGGAGCTGTTTTTT
cdr3_aa: CASSPGTSRTGELFF

j_call: TRBJ2-3
d_call: NA
clone_size: many
v_call: TRBV20-1
cdr3_nt: TGCAGTGCGATCCCTGGGGGGACAGACACAGATACGCAGTATTTT
cdr3_aa: CSAIPGGTDTDTQYF

j_call: TRBJ2-1
d_call: NA
clone_size: NA
v_call: TRBV3-1
cdr3_nt: TGTGCCAGCAGCCAAGGACCCTGGGGAAACAATGAGCAGTTCTTC
cdr3_aa: CASSQGPWGNNEQFF

j_call: TRBJ2-7
d_call: TRBD2
clone_size: few
v_call: TRBV7-2
cdr3_nt: TGTGCCAGCAGCTCCGGGACTACGAAGAAGTACTTC
cdr3_aa: CASSSGTTKKYF

j_call: TRBJ2-1
d_call: TRBD2
clone_size: few
v_call: TRBV20-1
cdr3_nt: TGCAGTGCTAGGACTAGCGGGAGGGCCGAGCAGTTCTTC
cdr3_aa: CSARTSGRAEQFF

j_call: TRBJ2-5
d_call: NA
clone_size: many
v_call: TRBV29-1
cdr3_nt: TGCAGCGTCCGGACAGCTAATGGGGAGACCCAGTACTTC
cdr3_aa: CSVRTANGETQYF

j_call: TRBJ2-1
d_call: TRBD2
clone_size: NA
v_call: TRBV4-1
cdr3_nt: TGCGCCAGCAGCCATCCCAAAAAGGGACTAGCGGCTAACAATGAGCAGTTCTTC
cdr3_aa: CASSHPKKGLAANNEQFF

j_call: TRBJ2-7
d_call: TRBD2
clone_size: few
v_call: TRBV9
cdr3_nt: TGTGCCAGCAGCGTACTCCCGAGCGGGAGTAGGTACGAGCAGTACTTC
cdr3_aa: CASSVLPSGSRYEQYF

j_call: TRBJ2-2
d_call: NA
clone_size: NA
v_call: TRBV5-1
cdr3_nt: TGCGCCAGCAGCTTGTGGATTGGGGGCACCGGGGAGCTGTTTTTT
cdr3_aa: CASSLWIGGTGELFF

j_call: TRBJ2-1
d_call: NA
clone_size: NA
v_call: TRBV7-2
cdr3_nt: TGTGCCAGCAGCCCAGACTTCCCCAATGAGCAGTTCTTC
cdr3_aa: CASSPDFPNEQFF

j_call: TRBJ1-5
d_call: NA
clone_size: NA
v_call: TRBV5-1
cdr3_nt: TGCGCCAGCAGCTTGGACGGGTTCAATCAGCCCCAGCATTTT
cdr3_aa: CASSLDGFNQPQHF

j_call: TRBJ2-3
d_call: NA
clone_size: few
v_call: TRBV29-1
cdr3_nt: TGCAGCGTTGACGGGGCCGAGACAGATACGCAGTATTTT
cdr3_aa: CSVDGAETDTQYF